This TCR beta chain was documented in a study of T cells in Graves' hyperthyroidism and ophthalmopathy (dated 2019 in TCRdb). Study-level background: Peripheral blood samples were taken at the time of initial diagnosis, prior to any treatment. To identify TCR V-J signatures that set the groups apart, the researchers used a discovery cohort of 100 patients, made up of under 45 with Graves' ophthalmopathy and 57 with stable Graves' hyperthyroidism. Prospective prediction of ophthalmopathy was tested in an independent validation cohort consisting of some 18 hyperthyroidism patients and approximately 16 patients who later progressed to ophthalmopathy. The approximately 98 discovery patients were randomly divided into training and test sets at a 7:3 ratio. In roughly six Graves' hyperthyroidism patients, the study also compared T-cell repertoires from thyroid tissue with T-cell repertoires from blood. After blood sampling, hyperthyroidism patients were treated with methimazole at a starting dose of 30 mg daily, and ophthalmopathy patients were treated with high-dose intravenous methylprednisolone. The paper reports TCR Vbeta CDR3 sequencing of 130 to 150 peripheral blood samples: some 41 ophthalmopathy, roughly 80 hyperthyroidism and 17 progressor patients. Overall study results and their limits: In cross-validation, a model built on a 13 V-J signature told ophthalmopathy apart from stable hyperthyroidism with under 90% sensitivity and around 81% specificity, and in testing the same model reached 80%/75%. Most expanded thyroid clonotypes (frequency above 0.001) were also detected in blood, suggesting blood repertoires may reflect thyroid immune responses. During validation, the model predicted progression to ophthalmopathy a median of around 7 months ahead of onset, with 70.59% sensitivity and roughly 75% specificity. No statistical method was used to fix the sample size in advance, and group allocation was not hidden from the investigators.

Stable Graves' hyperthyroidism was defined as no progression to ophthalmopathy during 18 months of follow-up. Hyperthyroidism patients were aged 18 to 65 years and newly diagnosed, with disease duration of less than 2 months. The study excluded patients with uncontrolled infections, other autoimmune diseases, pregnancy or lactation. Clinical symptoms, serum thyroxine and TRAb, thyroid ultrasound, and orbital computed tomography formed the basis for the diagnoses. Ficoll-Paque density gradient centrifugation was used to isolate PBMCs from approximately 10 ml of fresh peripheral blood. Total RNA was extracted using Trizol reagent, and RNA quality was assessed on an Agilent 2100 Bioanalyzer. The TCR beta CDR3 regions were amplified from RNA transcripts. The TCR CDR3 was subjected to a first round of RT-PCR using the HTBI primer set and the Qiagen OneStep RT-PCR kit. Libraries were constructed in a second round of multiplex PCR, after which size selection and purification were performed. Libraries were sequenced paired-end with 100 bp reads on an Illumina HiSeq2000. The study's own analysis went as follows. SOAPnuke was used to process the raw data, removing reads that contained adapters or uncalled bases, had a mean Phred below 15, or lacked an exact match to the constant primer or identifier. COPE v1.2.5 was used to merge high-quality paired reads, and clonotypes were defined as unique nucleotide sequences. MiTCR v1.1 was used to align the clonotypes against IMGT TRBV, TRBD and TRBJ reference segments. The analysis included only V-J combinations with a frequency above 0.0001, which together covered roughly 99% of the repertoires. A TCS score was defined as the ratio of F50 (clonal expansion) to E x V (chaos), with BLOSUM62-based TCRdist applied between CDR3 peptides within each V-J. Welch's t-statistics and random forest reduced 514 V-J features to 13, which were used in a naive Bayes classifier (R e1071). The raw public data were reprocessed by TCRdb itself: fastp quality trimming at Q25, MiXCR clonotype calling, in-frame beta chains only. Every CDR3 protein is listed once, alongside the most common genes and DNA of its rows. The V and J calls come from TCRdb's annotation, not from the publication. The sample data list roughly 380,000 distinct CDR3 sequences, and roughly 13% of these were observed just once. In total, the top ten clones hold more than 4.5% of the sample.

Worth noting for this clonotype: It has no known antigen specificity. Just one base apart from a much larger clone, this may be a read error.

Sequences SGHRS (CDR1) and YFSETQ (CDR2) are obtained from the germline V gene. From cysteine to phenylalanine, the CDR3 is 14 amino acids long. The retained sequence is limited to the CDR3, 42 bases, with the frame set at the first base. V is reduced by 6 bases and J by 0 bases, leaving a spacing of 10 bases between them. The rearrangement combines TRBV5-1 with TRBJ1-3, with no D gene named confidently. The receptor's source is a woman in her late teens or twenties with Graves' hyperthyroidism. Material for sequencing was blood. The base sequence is TGCGCCAGCAACCCTTCTTTCTCTGGAAACACCATATATTTT. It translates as CASNPSFSGNTIYF.